This T cell receptor beta chain was sequenced for a study of vaccination effects on CD4 cells after COVID-19. Study background: Before sequencing took place, the ViraFEST assay used viral peptide pools to expand antigen-specific CD4+ T cells. Each well held a few million PBMC cultured with around 9 ug/ml peptides and around 11 IU/ml IL-2.

Regarding this clone: Its matching antigen is unknown.

Culture proceeded for 10 days, and CD4+ T cells were then isolated. Study-level results: By a late point after vaccination, infection- and vaccine-induced clones had shrunk markedly through clonal contraction.

The CDR3 loop spans 11 amino acids. V lost 6 bases and J 6 bases, leaving 7 bases between the germline ends. CDR1 and CDR2 from the germline V gene are MNHNY and SVGAGI (reference sequence). Only in-frame clones appear in the TCRdb table, and some are missing; sequencing was by immunoSEQ multiplex PCR. The sample lists over 65,000 clones, about 74% occurring once. Specimen: CD4+ T cells from PBMCs cultured without peptide, collected before COVID-19 vaccination. The origin of this receptor is a human donor who received a COVID-19 vaccine. This chain joins TRBV6-6 and TRBJ2-3; D possibly corresponds to TRBD2 (6 bases). CDR3 amino acids: CASSRGDTQYF. In DNA form, the CDR3 reads TGTGCCAGCAGCCGGGGGGATACGCAGTATTTT.